This TCR beta chain is from a study of cytomegalovirus exposure and HLA in healthy donors (dated by TCRdb to about 2017). Looking at the study overall: An earlier analysis of approximately 640 of the donors reported approximately 300 Gb of sequence data and 120 million or so unique TCR beta sequences from about 179 million T cells. Roughly 300 gigabases of sequencing data and about 92 million unique TCR sequences made up an early release that covered some 640 HLA-typed donors. Of the 300 to 450 genotyped donors, roughly 76% were placed in the genetic ancestry cluster associated with self-reported Caucasian donors. The study aimed to test whether cataloging public T cell receptors could reveal signatures of past pathogen exposure. The study profiled the T cell repertoires of around 700 subjects by immunosequencing and related them to cytomegalovirus serostatus. A separate validation cohort of roughly 130 different subjects was used in addition to the roughly 720-subject first cohort. High-throughput TCR immunosequencing, statistical association of individual TCRs with disease status, and machine learning were combined to predict cytomegalovirus infection status. To study patterns of TCR occurrence, a later analysis re-analyzed previously published TCR beta repertoires from under 750 donors and added high-resolution HLA genotyping. Rather than drawing on any new phenotypic data, the later analysis identified candidate immune exposures from TCR beta sequences and the way those sequences occurred across donors. An earlier analysis of approximately 630 of the donors applied high-throughput TCR beta sequencing to assess whether each TCR beta V gene segment acted as functional or pseudogenic. Donor age, sex, ethnicity and CMV serostatus were compiled alongside the repertoire data. A later genetic analysis took genome-wide SNP genotypes for about 65% of the roughly 670 donors and used that subset as a discovery cohort. Every repertoire in the discovery cohort had been generated on one and the same sequencing platform. HLA typing covered class I and class II loci at four-digit resolution. Typing coverage differed by locus: A, B, C, DRB1 and DQB1 were typed in roughly 620-630 donors, DQA1 in 500 to 550, DPA1 in around 610, and DPB1 in just under 480. About five DR-DQ haplotypes were treated as single units for association and clustering because of strong linkage in the cohort. On average, around 200,000 unique TCR beta nucleotide sequences were sequenced per donor among a few hundred genotyped donors of the cohort, with around 19% of those sequences being non-productive.

In regard to this clone: Its antigen remains undetermined. Qualities for individual bases were not recorded, and no much larger clone is one base off.

Including cysteine and phenylalanine, the CDR3 has 14 amino acids. Only the CDR3 DNA stays, 42 bases, in frame from base 1. V is cut back by 4 bases and J by 6 bases, with 5 bases in the junction unmatched. CDR1 and CDR2 are read off the germline V gene (reference sequence) as SGHNT and YYREEE. The library was obtained by the immunoSEQ multiplex PCR assay. For the multiplex PCR, a mixture combining 60 forward primers for TCR Vbeta segments and 13 reverse primers for TCR Jbeta segments was used. The CDR3 region of rearranged TCR beta genes was amplified from genomic DNA with a multiplex PCR assay. On the Illumina HiSeq System, the amplified TCR beta libraries were sequenced as 87-base-pair reads. The source study handled its data this way. In a later analysis, around 80 million unique TCR beta chains were counted across the roughly 610 repertoires, and about 9.9 million of these chains were shared by at least two donors. A nearest-neighbor algorithm error-corrected the raw reads and collapsed the reads into unique sequences, merging closely related sequences to remove PCR and sequencing errors. To assign V, D and J gene segments, CDR3 sequences were aligned to IMGT reference sequences. Each retained sequence needed at least a six-nucleotide match to both a V gene segment and a J gene segment. A rearrangement counted as productive if the CDR3 had no stop codons and remained in frame with V and J, and every other rearrangement counted as non-productive. CDR3 was defined according to IMGT convention as the region running from the second conserved V-encoded cysteine to the conserved J-encoded phenylalanine. The earlier analysis of 500 to 650 of the donors excluded any sequence lacking an unambiguous match to a single V gene segment. In an earlier analysis of 587 of the donors, V segments were called functional above 56.7% productive rearrangements and were called segregating when the between-donor standard deviation exceeded 5%. A statistical classification framework was developed to diagnose cytomegalovirus status using the catalog of TCR beta chain sequences. V and J gene assignment, in a later analysis, came from comparing TCR nucleotide sequences with IMGT/GENE-DB human TR gene sequences. Using the TCRdist pipeline, a later analysis assigned CDR3 sequences along with most-parsimonious VDJ recombination scenarios. In a later analysis, each TCR beta chain was defined by its CDR3 amino acid sequence together with its V-gene family, and reads without a unique V-gene family were excluded. To address suspected cross-contamination and a sequencing artifact, a later analysis removed roughly 640 highly shared, low-generation-probability nucleotide sequences. In a later analysis, a clonal expansion index was calculated for each public chain from normalized within-repertoire ranks of inferred template counts. In a later analysis, generation probabilities were computed using a VDJ recombination model fitted to out-of-frame rearrangements, and the results were checked against IGoR. Hypergeometric tests were used in a later analysis to score TCR-TCR, TCR-HLA and TCR-CMV co-occurrence, with a repertoire-size bias correction applied to the TCR pairs. A later analysis estimated false discovery rates by permuting HLA or CMV assignments 20 times. In a later analysis, co-occurring TCRs were grouped using DBSCAN, and TCRdist sequence similarity was added for clustering within HLA-allele-positive subsets. Co-occurrence clustering excluded repertoires with fewer than 30,000 or more than 120,000 public chains, plus five with anomalous nucleotide sharing. In TCRdb, the immuneACCESS table is reduced to in-frame sequences with V and J assigned. These tables do not hold every clone; where another copy was compared, an unresolved V gene accounts for under half, and the others remain unexplained. D and trimming come from the DNA, and the V and J calls and clone size come from that table. This sample is represented by tens of thousands of clones; less than 80% of them were singletons. The ten largest clones take up 1.2% to 1.5% of the sample.

The research as a whole found: Immune exposure information for the cohort was limited to CMV serostatus. Correlated functional status among segregating V segments might reflect linkage disequilibrium, but an unknown experimental factor could not be ruled out. A cluster of highly shared sequence variants was judged likely to represent a technical artifact of the sequencing pipeline. Because the 87-base-pair reads could not distinguish some IMGT-functional V segments, including TRBV6-2 and TRBV6-3, those segments were excluded. Specific HLA alleles were associated with more than 15,000 TCR beta sequences at a false discovery rate of 0.05 in a later analysis. In a later analysis, HLA-associated TCR beta chains showed more clonal expansion and lower generation probabilities than non-associated chains that were equally common. Most TCR sequences were seen in very few donors, while some public TCRs were found in many individuals. A total of 150 or so TCR beta chains were listed by the study as associated with cytomegalovirus. The presence/absence analyses assumed that sequencing depth was roughly uniform across donors, and that assumption may not be true. A later genetic analysis associated a missense DCLRE1C variant with V-gene and J-gene trimming of TCR beta chains, and an independent cohort replicated the association. The authors suggested that the approach could potentially be extended to other disease states and immunological phenotypes. In an earlier analysis of some 540 of the donors, most TCR beta V segments appeared in productive rearrangements about 87% or about 30% of the time, broadly matching IMGT annotations. Assigning TCR associations to individual alleles was difficult when HLA alleles, especially DR and DQ, strongly co-occurred. In vitro tests confirmed that a few of the cytomegalovirus-associated TCR beta chains recognize cytomegalovirus antigens. Because counts were too low, 15 or so rarely observed V segments, including chromosome 9 orphons, were excluded from the earlier analysis of 587 of the donors. In a later analysis, the rate of TCR association differed among HLA loci, with DRB1 alleles having the most associated TCRs and HLA-C alleles having the fewest. According to a later analysis, parvovirus B19, influenza, CMV and Epstein-Barr virus appeared linked to several top co-occurrence clusters. The classifier was reported to diagnose cytomegalovirus status with high specificity and sensitivity in both the original and validation cohorts. A further reported finding was that TCR beta sequences accurately predicted the HLA-A and HLA-B alleles for most subjects in the first cohort. In a later genetic analysis, fewer N-insertions in productive TCRs were reported among donors in an Asian-associated ancestry cluster than the roughly 700-donor mean. Only TCR beta chains were sequenced in this cohort, and the absence of alpha or paired-chain data limited detectable features. Because HLA typing was missing for some donors at each locus, association tests included only the typed subset. In a later analysis, most CMV-associated TCR beta chains were found to appear HLA-restricted, with HLA associations seemingly driven largely by CMV exposure.

The cohort comprised some 680 healthy bone marrow donors. Cohort members were all nominally healthy when sampled, although unrecorded immune exposures were likely present. The donor was CMV seronegative and was included in the group of 352 seronegative cohort members. Every donor gave a peripheral blood sample, and the peripheral blood mononuclear cells from that sample were used for TCR beta sequencing. The Qiagen DNeasy Blood Extraction Kit was used to extract genomic DNA from the blood cell samples. The sample comprised PBMCs. The V and J segments used are TRBV5-4 and TRBJ1-3, with 9 central nucleotides matching TRBD1. This clonotype was sampled from a male donor in good health and CMV-seronegative. CDR3 loop: CASSTWDRENTIYF. Read as DNA, the sequence is TGTGCCAGCAGCACATGGGACAGGGAAAACACCATATATTTT.